Following are 17 T cell receptor beta chains from one sample sequenced in a study of cytomegalovirus exposure and HLA in healthy donors. With 60 Vbeta and 13 Jbeta primers, the PCR was carried out. Using immunoSEQ multiplex PCR, the repertoire was profiled, and TCRdb retains in-frame clones only, with some absent. The sample gives 100,000 or so clones, approximately 81% of which show up once; approximately 4.2% is in the top ten. The sample comprised PBMCs. The source of these receptors is a female donor in good health and CMV-seropositive.

J is TRBJ2-3 and V is TRBV7-9, with 12 bases aligning to TRBD1. Germline CDR1 and CDR2: SEHNR and FQNEAQ (reference sequence). V was pared by 5 bases and J by 6 bases, with 12 bases of the junction left unmatched. This CDR3 is 17 amino acids long. CDR3: CASSPAWGQGASDTQYF. The CDR3 region has the DNA TGTGCCAGCAGCCCCGCGTGGGGACAGGGGGCTTCGGATACGCAGTATTTT.

V is TRBV5-1 and J is TRBJ1-1; 10 positions agree with TRBD1. The V gene end was trimmed by 0 bases and the J gene end by 7 bases; junction bases not matched to a gene: 6. CDR1 SGHRS and CDR2 YFSETQ come from the germline V gene. This CDR3 comprises 15 residues. The CDR3 here is CASSLEGQGLGEAFF. The CDR3 nucleotides read TGCGCCAGCAGCTTGGAGGGACAGGGGCTGGGTGAAGCTTTCTTT.

The chain carries TRBV4-1 and TRBJ2-1, with 12 bases matching TRBD2. The CDR3 consists of 17 residues. CDR1 MGHRA and CDR2 YSYEKL come from the germline V gene. With V trimmed by 7 bases and J by 3 bases, 10 bases remained unmatched. The CDR3 region is CASTDLLAGGFYNEQFF. CDR3 sequence (DNA): TGCGCCAGCACCGACCTTCTAGCGGGAGGGTTCTACAATGAGCAGTTCTTC.

The chain couples TRBV5-1 to TRBJ2-1; 11 nucleotides line up with TRBD2. With V trimmed by 2 bases and J by 7 bases, 5 bases remained unmatched. The germline gives CDR1 SGHRS, CDR2 YFSETQ. The CDR3 spans 15 residues. CDR3 sequence reads: CASSLIAGGMNEQFF. The DNA of the CDR3 is TGCGCCAGCAGCTTAATAGCGGGAGGGATGAATGAGCAGTTCTTC.

The chain combines TRBV7-2 with TRBJ2-1; 7 nucleotides agree with TRBD2. Germline assignment: CDR1 SGHTA and CDR2 FQGNSA. Trimming cost V 3 bases and J 5 bases; bases outside gene matches: 10. This CDR3 has 16 amino acids. CDR3 in amino acids: CASSLGASGKNNEQFF. The DNA of the CDR3 is TGTGCCAGCAGCTTGGGAGCGAGCGGGAAAAACAATGAGCAGTTCTTC.

V usage is TRBV15 and J usage is TRBJ2-3, with 14 bases identical to TRBD2. Germline V gene lookup returns CDR1 LNHNV and CDR2 YYDKDF (reference sequence). CDR3 length: 17 amino acids. Germline trimming cut 2 bases from V and 4 bases from J; bases unmatched to any gene: 5. The CDR3 reads CATSRSGTSGSSDTQYF. The CDR3 region has the DNA TGTGCCACCAGCAGATCGGGGACTAGCGGGAGCTCAGATACGCAGTATTTT.

This clone was picked up a small number of times. The chain employs TRBV18 and TRBJ2-3; 9 bases are shared with TRBD1. Germline V gene lookup returns CDR1 KGHSH and CDR2 LQKENI. The CDR3 totals 15 residues. The J segment lost 3 bases and the V segment lost 3 bases, leaving 4 bases of the junction unmatched. The CDR3 loop reads CASSPGQGRTDTQYF. CDR3 nucleotide sequence: TGTGCCAGCTCACCGGGACAGGGTAGGACAGATACGCAGTATTTT. Using reference TRBV18 and TRBJ2-3 for the parts outside the CDR3, the full variable domain is NAGVMQNPRHLVRRRGQEARLRCSPMKGHSHVYWYRQLPEEGLKFMVYLQKENIIDESGMPKERFSAEFPKEGPSILRIQQVVRGDSAAYFCASSPGQGRTDTQYFGPGTRLTVL.

The chain links TRBV18 to TRBJ1-1; TRBD1 agrees at 9 bases. This CDR3 is 15 amino acids long. V lost 3 bases, J lost 3 bases, and 5 bases stayed unmatched. The V gene's germline CDR1 is KGHSH and CDR2 LQKENI. The CDR3: CASSPETGGYTEAFF. The CDR3 DNA reads as TGTGCCAGCTCACCGGAGACAGGGGGATACACTGAAGCTTTCTTT.

CDR3 sequence reads: CATSRDLVGELFF. In nucleotides, the CDR3 is TGTGCCACCAGCAGAGATCTAGTCGGGGAGCTGTTTTTT. This chain uses TRBV15 with TRBJ2-2; D unclear. The CDR3 extends over 13 amino acids. Germline CDR1 reads LNHNV; CDR2 reads YYDKDF (reference sequence). Between the trimmed V and J ends, which lost 0 bases and 7 bases, there was a span of 6 bases.

V is TRBV7-2 and J is TRBJ2-7, with 15 bases identical to TRBD2. Trimming cost V 5 bases and J 5 bases; bases outside gene matches: 10. This CDR3 is built from 17 residues. Germline CDR1 SGHTA, CDR2 FQGNSA. CDR3 protein: CASSPGLAGGPVNEQYF. Here the CDR3 DNA reads TGTGCCAGCAGCCCCGGACTAGCGGGAGGGCCTGTAAACGAGCAGTACTTC.

This chain uses TRBV9 with TRBJ2-5; 14 bases agree with TRBD2. There are 17 residues in the CDR3. J was trimmed by 2 bases and V by 0 bases; bases with no gene match: 3. Per the germline V gene, CDR1 is SGDLS and CDR2 is YYNGEE. The CDR3 reads CASSVGLAGGNQETQYF. CDR3 in DNA: TGTGCCAGCAGCGTAGGACTAGCGGGGGGGAATCAAGAGACCCAGTACTTC.

The J gene is TRBJ2-7, the V gene TRBV6-6; TRBD1 matches at 7 bases. Germline CDR1 reads MNHNY; CDR2 reads SVGAGI (reference sequence). The V segment lost 4 bases and the J segment 6 bases; nucleotides outside the gene matches: 9. The CDR3 has 14 residues. The CDR3 sequence is CASSSVQGMSEQYF. The CDR3 bases are TGTGCCAGCAGTTCAGTACAGGGGATGAGCGAGCAGTACTTC.

V gene TRBV19 combines with J gene TRBJ2-1; D might be TRBD2 (7 bases). V lost 7 bases to trimming and J lost 4 bases, with 20 bases between them. Germline-derived CDR1 and CDR2 are LNHDA and SQIVND (reference sequence). The CDR3 spans 16 residues. The CDR3 is CASTDWGRGRYNEQFF. In nucleotides, the CDR3 is TGTGCCAGTACCGACTGGGGGCGGGGGAGATACAATGAGCAGTTCTTC.

The J gene is TRBJ1-6, the V gene TRBV5-1; 9 bases are a match to TRBD1. V was clipped by 3 bases and J by 8 bases; unmatched bases: 3. The CDR3 contains 14 residues. Germline V gene lookup returns CDR1 SGHRS and CDR2 YFSETQ. CDR3 protein: CASSSGTGYSPLHF. For the CDR3, the DNA is TGCGCCAGCAGCTCCGGGACAGGGTATTCACCCCTCCACTTT.

This rearrangement joins TRBV30 to TRBJ2-1; 8 bases line up with TRBD2. The V gene's germline CDR1 is GTSNPN and CDR2 SVGIG (reference sequence). V trimming: 4 bases; J trimming: 0 bases; junction bases outside the gene matches: 8. CDR3 length equals 16 residues. Here the CDR3 DNA reads TGTGCCTGGATCCCGCGGGGGGCCATCTCCTACAATGAGCAGTTCTTC. This codes for CAWIPRGAISYNEQFF.

The chain carries TRBV12-5 and TRBJ2-1; D might be TRBD1 (5 bases). Germline CDR1 and CDR2: LGHNT and FRNRAP. Between the trimmed V and J ends, which lost 6 bases and 16 bases, there was a span of 22 bases. The CDR3 runs to 13 residues. This CDR3 reads CASGLSSGNVGFF. DNA for the CDR3: TGTGCTAGTGGCCTCTCCTCAGGGAATGTGGGATTCTTC.

This clone has only a few counts. Other nucleotide sequences in the sample specify the same CDR3. The chain couples TRBV10-1 to TRBJ2-7, with D possibly matching TRBD2 (6 bases). This CDR3 contains 16 residues. Per the germline V gene, CDR1 is WNHNN and CDR2 is SYGVQD (reference sequence). Trimming took off 0 bases at V and 2 bases at J, with 14 bases between the two ends. CDR3 sequence: CASSESKDGGTYEQYF. In nucleotides, the CDR3 is TGCGCCAGCAGTGAGTCGAAGGACGGGGGAACCTACGAGCAGTACTTC.